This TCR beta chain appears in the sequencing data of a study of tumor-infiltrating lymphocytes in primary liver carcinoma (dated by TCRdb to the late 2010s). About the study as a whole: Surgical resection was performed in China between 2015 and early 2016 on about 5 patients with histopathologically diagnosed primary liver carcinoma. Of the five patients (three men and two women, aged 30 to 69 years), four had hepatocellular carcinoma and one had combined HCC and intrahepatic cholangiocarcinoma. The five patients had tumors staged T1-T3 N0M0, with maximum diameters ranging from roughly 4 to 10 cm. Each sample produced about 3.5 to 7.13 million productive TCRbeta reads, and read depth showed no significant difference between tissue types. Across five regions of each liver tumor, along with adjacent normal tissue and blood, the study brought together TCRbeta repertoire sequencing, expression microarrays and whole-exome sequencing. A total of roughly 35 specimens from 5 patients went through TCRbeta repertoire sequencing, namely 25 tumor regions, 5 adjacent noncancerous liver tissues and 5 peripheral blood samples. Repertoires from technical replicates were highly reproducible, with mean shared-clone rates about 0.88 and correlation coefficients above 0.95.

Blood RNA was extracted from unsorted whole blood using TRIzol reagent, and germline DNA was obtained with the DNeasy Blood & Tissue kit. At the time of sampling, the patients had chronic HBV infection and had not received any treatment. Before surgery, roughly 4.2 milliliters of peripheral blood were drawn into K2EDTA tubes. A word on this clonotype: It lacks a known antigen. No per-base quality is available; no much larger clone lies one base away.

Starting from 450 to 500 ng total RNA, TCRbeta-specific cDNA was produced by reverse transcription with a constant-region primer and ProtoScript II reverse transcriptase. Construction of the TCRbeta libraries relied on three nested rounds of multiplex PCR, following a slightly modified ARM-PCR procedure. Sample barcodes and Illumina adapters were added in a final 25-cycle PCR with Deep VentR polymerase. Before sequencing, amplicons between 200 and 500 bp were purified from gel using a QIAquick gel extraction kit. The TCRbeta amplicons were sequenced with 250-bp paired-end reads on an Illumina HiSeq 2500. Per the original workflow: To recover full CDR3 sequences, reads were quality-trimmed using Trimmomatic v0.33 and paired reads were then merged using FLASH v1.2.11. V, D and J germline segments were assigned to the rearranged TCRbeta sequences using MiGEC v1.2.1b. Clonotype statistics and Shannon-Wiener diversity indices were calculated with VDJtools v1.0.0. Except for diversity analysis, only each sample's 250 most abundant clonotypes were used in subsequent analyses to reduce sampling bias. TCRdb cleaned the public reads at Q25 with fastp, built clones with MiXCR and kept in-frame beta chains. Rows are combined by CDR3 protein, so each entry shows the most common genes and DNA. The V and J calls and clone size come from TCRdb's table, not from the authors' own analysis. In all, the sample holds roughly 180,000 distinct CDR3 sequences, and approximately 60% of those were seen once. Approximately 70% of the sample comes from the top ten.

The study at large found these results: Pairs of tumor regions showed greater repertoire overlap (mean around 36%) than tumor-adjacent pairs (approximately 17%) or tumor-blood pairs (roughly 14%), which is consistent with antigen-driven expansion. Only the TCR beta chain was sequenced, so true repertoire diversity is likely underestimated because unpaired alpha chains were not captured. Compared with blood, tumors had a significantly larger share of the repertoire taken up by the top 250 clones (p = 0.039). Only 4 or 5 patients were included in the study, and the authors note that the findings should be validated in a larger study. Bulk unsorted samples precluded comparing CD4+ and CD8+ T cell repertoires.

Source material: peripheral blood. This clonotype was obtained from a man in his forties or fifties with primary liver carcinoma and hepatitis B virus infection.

The CDR3 protein: CSVRTSGNYEQYF. The DNA sequence reads TGCAGCGTTAGGACTAGCGGAAACTACGAGCAGTACTTC. The sequence links TRBV29-1 to TRBJ2-7, with 10 bases matching TRBD2. Compared with germline, V lacks 5 bases and J lacks 3 bases; bases without a gene match: 4. The CDR3 runs 13 amino acids, cysteine and phenylalanine included. Only CDR3 DNA remains: 39 bases, in frame from the first base. Reading the germline V gene gives CDR1 SQVTM and CDR2 ANQGSEA.